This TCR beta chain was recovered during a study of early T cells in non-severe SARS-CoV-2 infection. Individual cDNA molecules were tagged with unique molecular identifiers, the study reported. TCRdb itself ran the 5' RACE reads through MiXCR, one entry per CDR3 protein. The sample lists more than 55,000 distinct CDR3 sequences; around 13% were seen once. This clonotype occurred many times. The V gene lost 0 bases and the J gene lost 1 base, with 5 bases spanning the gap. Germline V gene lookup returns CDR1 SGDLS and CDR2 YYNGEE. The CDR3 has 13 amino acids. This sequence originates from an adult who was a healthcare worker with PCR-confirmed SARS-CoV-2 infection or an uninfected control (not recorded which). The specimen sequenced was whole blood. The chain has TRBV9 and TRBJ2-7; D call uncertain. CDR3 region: CASSVGISYEQYF. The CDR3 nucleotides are TGTGCCAGCAGCGTAGGGATTTCCTACGAGCAGTACTTC.